The sample holds a few counts of the clone carrying this TCR beta chain. The antigen remains undetermined. The CDR3 covers 13 residues. Germline V gene sequence: CDR1 SGHNT, CDR2 YYREEE (reference sequence). Deletions cut 5 bases from V and 5 bases from J, with 13 bases between. This sample is drawn from a study of T cell repertoires in cytomegalovirus infection. Study in general: Peptides in the study included HLA-C-restricted and HLA-B-restricted CMV epitopes. It can be stated that public TCR beta signatures indicated CMV infection as well as a matching HLA type.

MiXCR, run by TCRdb on the reads, gives a single entry per CDR3 protein. The sample records roughly 570,000 distinct CDR3 sequences, 40% being singletons. Study observations and caveats: CMV-specific TCR beta clonotypes restricted by HLA-C dominated the ex vivo response. Cumulated frequencies of public TCR beta families served to identify carriers of CMV plus the relevant HLA.

Sequenced here: cultured PBMCs, sampled from culture after CMV antigen stimulation. This sequence originates from a human donor in good health (CMV status not recorded). Some clones in this sample may be carry-over from other donors' samples. The rearrangement joins TRBV5-4 to TRBJ2-5, with D uncertain. CDR3 loop: CASRHHGLETQYF. The CDR3 DNA follows: TGTGCCAGCAGACACCACGGCTTGGAGACCCAGTACTTC.